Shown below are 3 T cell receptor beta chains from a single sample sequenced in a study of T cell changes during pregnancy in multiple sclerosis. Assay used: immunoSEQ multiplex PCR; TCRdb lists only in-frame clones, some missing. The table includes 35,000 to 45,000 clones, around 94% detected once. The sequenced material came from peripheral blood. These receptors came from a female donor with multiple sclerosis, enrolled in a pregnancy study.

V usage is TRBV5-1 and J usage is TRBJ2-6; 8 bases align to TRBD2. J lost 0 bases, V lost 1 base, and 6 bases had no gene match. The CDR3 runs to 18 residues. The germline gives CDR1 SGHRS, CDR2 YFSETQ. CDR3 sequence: CASSLSSGSTSGANVLTF. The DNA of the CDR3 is TGCGCCAGCAGCTTGTCGAGCGGGAGTACCTCTGGGGCCAACGTCCTGACTTTC.

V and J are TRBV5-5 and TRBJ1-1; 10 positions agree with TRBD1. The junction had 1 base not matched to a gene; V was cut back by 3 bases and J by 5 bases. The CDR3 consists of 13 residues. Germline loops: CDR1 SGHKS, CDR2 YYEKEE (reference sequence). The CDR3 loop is CASSWDRGTEAFF. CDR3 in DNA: TGTGCCAGCAGCTGGGACAGGGGAACTGAAGCTTTCTTT.

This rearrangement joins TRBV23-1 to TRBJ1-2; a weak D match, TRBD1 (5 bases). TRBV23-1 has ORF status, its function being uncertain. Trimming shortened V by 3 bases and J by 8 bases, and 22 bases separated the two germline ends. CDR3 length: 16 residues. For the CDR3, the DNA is TGCGCCAGCAGTCATCCTCAGGGCGCGCCCCAGCGAGGCTACACCTTC. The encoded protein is CASSHPQGAPQRGYTF.